This T cell receptor beta chain originates from a study of control samples from healthy donors and cancer patients. The table lists this clone with a count of one. Using immunoSEQ multiplex PCR, the repertoire was profiled, and TCRdb retains in-frame clones only, with some absent. This table holds approximately 170,000 clones, more than 85% found once. Germline lookup yields CDR1 SEHNR and CDR2 FQNEAQ (reference sequence). The CDR3 is made up of 15 amino acids. Trimming removed 4 bases from V and 2 bases from J, with 12 bases in between. This TCR was sampled from a woman aged 25 to 45 in good health. The chain uses TRBV7-9 and TRBJ2-1, with TRBD1 as a possible D gene (6 bases). Sequenced: blood. CDR3 DNA sequence: TGTGCCAGCAGCTCGTCCGGACAGCCCTACAATGAGCAGTTCTTC. This encodes CASSSSGQPYNEQFF.